This TCR beta chain was captured in a study of control samples from healthy donors and cancer patients (dated by TCRdb to about 2020). The protocol used for the library was the immunoSEQ multiplex PCR assay. TCRdb limited this immuneACCESS table to in-frame rearrangements with V and J called. A share of clones is missing; checked studies link under half to unresolved V genes, and the rest is unexplained. The sample records 97,000 or so clones, roughly 94% of which are singletons. The ten largest clones capture around 2.3% of the sample. The CDR3 contains 14 residues, cysteine and phenylalanine counted. Solely the CDR3 DNA is kept, with 42 bases framed from the first base. Trimming at the junction amounts to 7 bases on V and 6 bases on J, and the germline ends lie 21 bases apart. The germline V gene (reference sequence) gives CDR1 as GTSNPN and CDR2 as SVGIG. Of note for this clone: There is no known antigen for this receptor. No base quality information exists; no much larger clone differs at one position.

Material: blood. The chain uses TRBV30 and TRBJ1-2, with TRBD1 as a weak D call on 5 bases. The sequence was obtained from a woman between 18 and 29 years old in good health. The sequence in DNA is TGTGCCTCCTTACCGGGACGCCGGCCTGATGGCTACACCTTC. Translation gives CASLPGRRPDGYTF.